Here is one TCR beta chain with its context. This CDR3 region has 15 residues. Trimming removed 0 bases from V and 3 bases from J, with 12 bases in between. Per the germline V gene, CDR1 is LNHNV and CDR2 is YYDKDF (reference sequence). In TCRdb, the RT-PCR reads were re-called with MiXCR into one record per CDR3 protein. This table has about 700,000 distinct CDR3 sequences, approximately 14% appearing once. V gene TRBV15 combines with J gene TRBJ2-7; weak D call: TRBD2 (5 bases). This sequence was found in a female donor in good health, serving as a healthy control. Sequencing used memory CD4+ T cells from blood. CDR3 amino acids: CATSRDEGPYYEQYF. The CDR3 coding sequence is TGTGCCACCAGCAGAGATGAGGGTCCCTACTACGAGCAGTACTTC.